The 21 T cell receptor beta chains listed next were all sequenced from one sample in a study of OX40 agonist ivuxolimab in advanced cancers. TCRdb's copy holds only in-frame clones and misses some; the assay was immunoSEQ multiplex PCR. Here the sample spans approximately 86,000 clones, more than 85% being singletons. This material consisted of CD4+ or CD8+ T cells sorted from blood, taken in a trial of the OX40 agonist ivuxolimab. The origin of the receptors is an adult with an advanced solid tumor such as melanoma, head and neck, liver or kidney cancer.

The CDR3 region has the DNA TGCGCCAGCAGCTCTACTAGCGGGAGTGTAACAGATACGCAGTATTTT. Amino acid sequence: CASSSTSGSVTDTQYF. The chain couples TRBV5-1 to TRBJ2-3, with TRBD2 matching 11 bases. V lost 3 bases and J lost 3; bases outside the gene matches: 6. This CDR3 comprises 16 residues. Germline CDR1 and CDR2: SGHRS and YFSETQ.

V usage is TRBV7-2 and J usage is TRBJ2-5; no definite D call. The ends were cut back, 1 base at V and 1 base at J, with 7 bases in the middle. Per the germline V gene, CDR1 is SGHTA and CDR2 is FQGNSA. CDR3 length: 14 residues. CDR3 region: CASSLGGGQETQYF. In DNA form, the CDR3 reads TGTGCCAGCAGCTTAGGAGGCGGCCAAGAGACCCAGTACTTC. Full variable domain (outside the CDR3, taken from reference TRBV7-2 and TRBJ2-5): GAGVSQSPSNKVTEKGKDVELRCDPISGHTALYWYRQSLGQGLEFLIYFQGNSAPDKSGLPSDRFSAERTGGSVSTLTIQRTQQEDSAVYLCASSLGGGQETQYFGPGTRLLVL.

This CDR3 is CASSLVGGSYNEQFF. The CDR3 coding sequence is TGTGCCAGCAGCTTAGTAGGGGGGTCCTACAATGAGCAGTTCTTC. The chain recombines TRBV11-2 with TRBJ2-1; TRBD1 or TRBD2 may be the D gene (6 bases each). The CDR3 sequence is 15 residues long. Germline lookup yields CDR1 SGHAT and CDR2 FQNNGV. V lost 1 base to trimming and J lost 1 base, with 8 bases between them.

Here the CDR3 reads CASSEAPVSYEQYF. The CDR3 DNA follows: TGTGCCAGCAGTGAAGCGCCAGTTTCCTACGAGCAGTACTTC. V and J are TRBV2 and TRBJ2-7; D is unclear. CDR3 size: 14 residues. Trimming removed 0 bases from V and 1 base from J, with 7 bases in between. Germline CDR1 reads SNHLY; CDR2 reads FYNNEI.

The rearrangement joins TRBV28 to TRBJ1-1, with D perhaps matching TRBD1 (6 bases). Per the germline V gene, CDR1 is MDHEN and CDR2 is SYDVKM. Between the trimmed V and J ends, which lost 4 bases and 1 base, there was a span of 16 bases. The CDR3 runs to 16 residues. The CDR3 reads CASSSYSIRGNTEAFF. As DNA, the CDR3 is TGTGCCAGCAGTTCCTATTCCATCAGGGGGAACACTGAAGCTTTCTTT.

The CDR3 nucleotides read TGTGCCAGCAGCGTAGCCGGGACAGGGGACTATGGCTACACCTTC. This translates into CASSVAGTGDYGYTF. This sequence joins TRBV9 and TRBJ1-2; 10 nucleotides agree with TRBD1. V shed 0 bases, J shed 3 bases, and the junction held 2 bases outside the gene matches. The germline V gene has CDR1 SGDLS and CDR2 YYNGEE. This CDR3 has 15 amino acids.

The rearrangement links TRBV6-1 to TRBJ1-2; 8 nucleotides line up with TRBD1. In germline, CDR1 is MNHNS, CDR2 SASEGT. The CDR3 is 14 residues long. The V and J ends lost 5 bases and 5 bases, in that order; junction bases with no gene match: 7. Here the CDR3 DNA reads TGTGCCAGCAGTAAAGACAGGGGACCTTATGGCTACACCTTC. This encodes CASSKDRGPYGYTF.

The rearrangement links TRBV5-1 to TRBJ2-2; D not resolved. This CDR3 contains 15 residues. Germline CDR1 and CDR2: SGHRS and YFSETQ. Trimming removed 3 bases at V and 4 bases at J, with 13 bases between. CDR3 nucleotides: TGCGCCAGCAGCTCTTTGACCGCTTCCACCGGGGAGCTGTTTTTT. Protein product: CASSSLTASTGELFF.

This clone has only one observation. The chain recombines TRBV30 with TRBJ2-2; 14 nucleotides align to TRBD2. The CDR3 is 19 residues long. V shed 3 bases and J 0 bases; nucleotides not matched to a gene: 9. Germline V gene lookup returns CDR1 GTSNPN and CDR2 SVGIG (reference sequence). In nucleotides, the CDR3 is TGTGCCTGGAGCCCAGGACTAGCGGGAGGACCTACGAACACCGGGGAGCTGTTTTTT. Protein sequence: CAWSPGLAGGPTNTGELFF.

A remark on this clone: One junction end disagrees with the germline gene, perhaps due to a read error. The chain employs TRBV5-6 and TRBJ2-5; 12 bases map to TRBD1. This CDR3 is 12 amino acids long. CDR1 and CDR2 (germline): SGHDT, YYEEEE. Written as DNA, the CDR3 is TGTGCCAGCAGCTTCGCGGGGACAGGGGGCCACTTC. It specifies CASSFAGTGGHF. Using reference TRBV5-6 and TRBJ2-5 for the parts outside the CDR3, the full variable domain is DAGVTQSPTHLIKTRGQQVTLRCSPKSGHDTVSWYQQALGQGPQFIFQYYEEEERQRGNFPDRFSGHQFPNYSSELNVNALLLGDSALYLCASSFAGTGGHFGPGTRLLVL.

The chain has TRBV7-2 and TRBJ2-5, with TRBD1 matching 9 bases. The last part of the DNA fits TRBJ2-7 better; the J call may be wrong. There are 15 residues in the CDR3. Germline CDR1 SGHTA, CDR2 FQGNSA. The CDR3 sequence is CASSVGQGGRGEQYF. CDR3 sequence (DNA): TGTGCCAGCAGCGTGGGACAGGGTGGTAGGGGCGAGCAGTACTTC.

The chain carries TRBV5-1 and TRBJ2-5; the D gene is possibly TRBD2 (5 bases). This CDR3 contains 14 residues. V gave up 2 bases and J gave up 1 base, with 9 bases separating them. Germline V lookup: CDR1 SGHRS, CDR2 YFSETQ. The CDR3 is CASSFRGIQETQYF. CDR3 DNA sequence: TGCGCCAGCAGCTTCCGGGGAATCCAAGAGACCCAGTACTTC. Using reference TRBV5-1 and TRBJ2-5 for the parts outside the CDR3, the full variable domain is KAGVTQTPRYLIKTRGQQVTLSCSPISGHRSVSWYQQTPGQGLQFLFEYFSETQRNKGNFPGRFSGRQFSNSRSEMNVSTLELGDSALYLCASSFRGIQETQYFGPGTRLLVL.

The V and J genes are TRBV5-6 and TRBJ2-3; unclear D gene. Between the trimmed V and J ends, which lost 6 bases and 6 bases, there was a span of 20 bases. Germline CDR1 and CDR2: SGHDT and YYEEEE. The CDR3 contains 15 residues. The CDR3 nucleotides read TGTGCCAGCACCCCCGGGTTGCCCACCCAGGATACGCAGTATTTT. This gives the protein CASTPGLPTQDTQYF.

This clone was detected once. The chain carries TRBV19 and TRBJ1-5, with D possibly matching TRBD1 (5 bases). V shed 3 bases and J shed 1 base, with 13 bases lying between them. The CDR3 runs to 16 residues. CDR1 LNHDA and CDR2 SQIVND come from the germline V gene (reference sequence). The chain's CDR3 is CASSILGGRSNQPQHF. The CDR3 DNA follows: TGTGCCAGTAGTATTTTGGGGGGGAGAAGCAATCAGCCCCAGCATTTT.

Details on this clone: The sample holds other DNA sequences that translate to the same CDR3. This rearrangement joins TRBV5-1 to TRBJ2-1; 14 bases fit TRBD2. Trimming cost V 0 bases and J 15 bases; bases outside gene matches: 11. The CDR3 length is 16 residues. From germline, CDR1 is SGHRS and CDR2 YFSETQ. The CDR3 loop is CASSLAGGLAGEDPFF. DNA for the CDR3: TGCGCCAGCAGCTTGGCCGGGGGACTAGCGGGAGAAGACCCGTTCTTC.

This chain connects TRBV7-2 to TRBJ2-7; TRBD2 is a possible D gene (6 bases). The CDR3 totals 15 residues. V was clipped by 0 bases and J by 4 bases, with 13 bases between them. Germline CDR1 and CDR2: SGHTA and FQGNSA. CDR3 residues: CASSLALSSEYEQYF. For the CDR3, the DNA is TGTGCCAGCAGCTTAGCGTTGTCTAGCGAGTACGAGCAGTACTTC.

The CDR3: CASSLLETGNTEAFF. The CDR3 region has the DNA TGCGCCAGCAGCTTGTTGGAGACAGGGAACACTGAAGCTTTCTTT. The V call is TRBV5-1, the J call TRBJ1-1; a weak D match, TRBD1 (6 bases). V was clipped by 1 base and J by 1 base, with 11 bases between them. The CDR3 consists of 15 residues. In germline, CDR1 is SGHRS, CDR2 YFSETQ.

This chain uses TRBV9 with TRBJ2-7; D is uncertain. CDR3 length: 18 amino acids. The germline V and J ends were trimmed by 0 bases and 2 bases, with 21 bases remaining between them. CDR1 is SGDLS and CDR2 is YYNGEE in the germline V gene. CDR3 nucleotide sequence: TGTGCCAGCAGCGTAGGACCTACTGGGGTCTCCTCCACCTACGAGCAGTACTTC. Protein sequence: CASSVGPTGVSSTYEQYF.

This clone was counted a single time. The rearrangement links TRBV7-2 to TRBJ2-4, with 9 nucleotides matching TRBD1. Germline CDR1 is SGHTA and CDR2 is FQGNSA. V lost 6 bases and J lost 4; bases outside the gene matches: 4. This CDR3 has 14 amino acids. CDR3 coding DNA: TGTGCCAGCAGACTGACAGGGGGAAAAAACATTCAGTACTTC. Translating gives CASRLTGGKNIQYF.

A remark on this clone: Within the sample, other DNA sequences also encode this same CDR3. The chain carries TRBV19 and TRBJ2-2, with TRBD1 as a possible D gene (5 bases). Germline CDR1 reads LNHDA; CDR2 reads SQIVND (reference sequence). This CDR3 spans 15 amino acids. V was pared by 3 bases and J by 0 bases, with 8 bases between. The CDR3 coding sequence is TGTGCCAGTAGTATTCAGGGCGCGAACACCGGGGAGCTGTTTTTT. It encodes CASSIQGANTGELFF. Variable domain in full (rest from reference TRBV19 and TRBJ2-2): DGGITQSPKYLFRKEGQNVTLSCEQNLNHDAMYWYRQDPGQGLRLIYYSQIVNDFQKGDIAEGYSVSREKKESFPLTVTSAQKNPTAFYLCASSIQGANTGELFFGEGSRLTVL.

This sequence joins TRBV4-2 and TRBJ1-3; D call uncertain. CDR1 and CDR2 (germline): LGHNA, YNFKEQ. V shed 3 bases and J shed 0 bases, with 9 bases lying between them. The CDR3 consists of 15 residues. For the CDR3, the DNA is TGTGCCAGCAGCCAGACTGTTAGCTCTGGAAACACCATATATTTT. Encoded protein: CASSQTVSSGNTIYF.